This entry lists 8 T cell receptor beta chains sequenced from one sample in a study of cytomegalovirus exposure and HLA in healthy donors. The PCR ran on 60 Vbeta and 13 Jbeta primers. Assay used: immunoSEQ multiplex PCR; TCRdb lists only in-frame clones, some missing. The repertoire holds some 200,000 clones, 70% to 80% seen once, with over 2% in the top ten. Sequencing was carried out using PBMCs. Receptors originate from a woman aged 50 to 60 in good health and CMV-seronegative.

This clone came up once. The chain employs TRBV9 and TRBJ2-3, with 15 bases lining up with TRBD2. The CDR3 has 18 residues. V was clipped by 5 bases and J by 3 bases; unmatched bases: 10. Germline assignment: CDR1 SGDLS and CDR2 YYNGEE. The CDR3 region is CASSRMGGTSGRTDTQYF. For the CDR3, the DNA is TGTGCCAGCAGTCGAATGGGGGGGACTAGCGGGAGGACAGATACGCAGTATTTT.

J is TRBJ2-1 and V is TRBV6-6; D perhaps matches TRBD2 (6 bases). CDR1 and CDR2 (germline): MNHNY, SVGAGI (reference sequence). The germline V and J ends were trimmed by 4 bases and 10 bases, with 11 bases remaining between them. The CDR3 length is 12 residues. CDR3: CASSLLAREQFF. CDR3 DNA sequence: TGTGCCAGCAGTTTACTAGCCCGCGAGCAGTTCTTC.

This clone was found a few times. J is TRBJ2-1 and V is TRBV9, with 12 bases fitting TRBD1. V gave up 0 bases and J gave up 8 bases; unmatched junction bases: 6. CDR3 length: 16 residues. Germline V gene data show CDR1 as SGDLS and CDR2 as YYNGEE. CDR3 bases: TGTGCCAGCAGCGTAGTGGGGACAGGGGGCAGGGATGAGCAGTTCTTC. Translated: CASSVVGTGGRDEQFF.

The V call is TRBV7-6, the J call TRBJ2-7; 16 bases fit TRBD2. Trimming removed 2 bases from V and 2 bases from J; junction bases left unmatched: 9. Germline CDR1 and CDR2: SGHVS and FNYEAQ. This CDR3 is built from 19 residues. The CDR3 loop is CASSLSTGLAGGQTYEQYF. CDR3 bases: TGTGCCAGCAGCTTAAGCACGGGACTAGCGGGAGGGCAGACCTACGAGCAGTACTTC. The complete variable domain, with remaining parts taken from reference TRBV7-6 and TRBJ2-7, reads GAGVSQSPRYKVTKRGQDVALRCDPISGHVSLYWYRQALGQGPEFLTYFNYEAQQDKSGLPNDRFSAERPEGSISTLTIQRTEQRDSAMYRCASSLSTGLAGGQTYEQYFGPGTRLTVT.

The genes are TRBV6-5 and TRBJ1-1; TRBD1 is a possible D gene (6 bases). This CDR3 comprises 15 residues. V dropped 6 bases and J dropped 3 bases, with 17 bases sitting between them. Germline lookup yields CDR1 MNHEY and CDR2 SVGAGI. This CDR3 is CASRPWGGQDTEAFF. CDR3 nucleotides: TGTGCCAGCAGACCCTGGGGGGGGCAGGACACTGAAGCTTTCTTT.

The chain joins TRBV2 to TRBJ1-2, with TRBD1 identical over 9 bases. Germline V gives CDR1 SNHLY, CDR2 FYNNEI. J was trimmed by 2 bases and V by 9 bases; bases with no gene match: 10. This CDR3 region has 15 residues. The CDR3 loop reads CARRFTGTGNYGYTF. CDR3 nucleotides: TGTGCCAGGAGGTTTACCGGGACAGGGAACTATGGCTACACCTTC.

The genes are TRBV10-2 and TRBJ2-2; TRBD1 matches at 8 bases. The V segment lost 8 bases and the J segment 5 bases; nucleotides outside the gene matches: 4. The length of the CDR3 is 13 residues. The V gene's germline CDR1 is WSHSY and CDR2 SAAADI. CDR3 residues: CASGGDRTGELFF. CDR3 nucleotide sequence: TGCGCCAGCGGTGGGGACAGGACCGGGGAGCTGTTTTTT.

This clone was counted a single time. The chain has TRBV19 and TRBJ1-1; D is undetermined. CDR3 length: 13 amino acids. Germline-derived CDR1 and CDR2 are LNHDA and SQIVND (reference sequence). Trimming left V 1 base short and J 3 bases short, with 6 bases between. The CDR3 region has the DNA TGTGCCAGTAGTATAGTGCGGGACACTGAAGCTTTCTTT. Protein sequence: CASSIVRDTEAFF.